What follows are 5 T cell receptor beta chains derived from one specimen sequenced in a study of PD-L1 blockade in urothelial cancer. Time point indicated: pretreatment peripheral blood. Repertoires were generated with immunoSEQ multiplex PCR, while TCRdb's copy carries only in-frame clones and drops some. The table has under 95,000 clones, about 83% seen once; the top ten hold around 1.9%. The sample consisted of PBMCs, taken around atezolizumab (anti-PD-L1) treatment. The receptors derive from a man aged 55 to 70 with urothelial cancer.

This clone occurred a few times. This chain connects TRBV7-9 to TRBJ1-3; no reliable D call. V was shortened by 3 bases and J by 0 bases, with 12 bases between the two germline ends. Germline-derived CDR1 and CDR2 are SEHNR and FQNEAQ (reference sequence). The CDR3 has 16 residues. This CDR3 reads CASSFPGSDSGNTIYF. The CDR3 region has the DNA TGTGCCAGCAGCTTTCCGGGGTCGGACTCTGGAAACACCATATATTTT.

The chain has TRBV4-3 and TRBJ2-3; D might be TRBD2 (6 bases). Trimming cost V 0 bases and J 3 bases, with 16 bases left between them. The V gene's germline CDR1 is LGHNA and CDR2 YSLEER. The CDR3 is 17 residues long. CDR3 sequence: CASSQDPGAVRTDTQYF. CDR3 DNA sequence: TGCGCCAGCAGCCAAGATCCGGGAGCAGTAAGGACAGATACGCAGTATTTT.

The rearrangement links TRBV5-1 to TRBJ2-5; tentatively, D is TRBD1 (6 bases). Trimming left V 5 bases short and J 5 bases short, with 10 bases between. This CDR3 region has 12 residues. Germline V gene lookup returns CDR1 SGHRS and CDR2 YFSETQ. The CDR3 DNA reads as TGCGCCAGCAGACAGGGTATGGAGACCCAGTACTTC. This gives the protein CASRQGMETQYF.

The CDR3 DNA sequence: TGTGCCAGCAGCTTGGGGAGGGACAGGGGGCGAGAGACCCAGTACTTC. Its protein is CASSLGRDRGRETQYF. The chain recombines TRBV5-6 with TRBJ2-5, with 12 bases fitting TRBD1. Trimming cost V 0 bases and J 4 bases; bases outside gene matches: 4. This CDR3 is built from 16 residues. Germline values: CDR1 SGHDT, CDR2 YYEEEE.

This chain links TRBV28 with TRBJ1-2; weak D call: TRBD1 (5 bases). Between the trimmed V and J ends, which lost 4 bases and 4 bases, there was a span of 7 bases. CDR3 length: 12 residues. The V gene's germline CDR1 is MDHEN and CDR2 SYDVKM. The CDR3, as DNA: TGTGCCAGCAGTTACAGGACCTATGGCTACACCTTC. Its protein is CASSYRTYGYTF.